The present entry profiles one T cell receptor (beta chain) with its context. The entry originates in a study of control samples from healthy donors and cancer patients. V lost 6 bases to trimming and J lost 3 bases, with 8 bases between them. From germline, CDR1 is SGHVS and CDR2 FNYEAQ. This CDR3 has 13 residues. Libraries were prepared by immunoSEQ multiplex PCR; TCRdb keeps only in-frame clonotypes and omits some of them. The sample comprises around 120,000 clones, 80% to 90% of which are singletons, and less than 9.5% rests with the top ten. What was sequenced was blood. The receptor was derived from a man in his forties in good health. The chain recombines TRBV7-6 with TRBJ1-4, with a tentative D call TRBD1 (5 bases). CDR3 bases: TGTGCCAGCAGTCAGGGCCCTAATGAAAAACTGTTTTTT. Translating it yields CASSQGPNEKLFF.